Listed below are T cell receptor beta chains from one sample, sequenced in a study of blood T cell repertoires in COVID-19. Produced via immunoSEQ multiplex PCR; TCRdb's table is partial and in-frame only. The table includes 210,000 or so clones, roughly 88% detected once. Material: peripheral blood. These receptors all come from a woman aged 40 to 55 who had recovered from COVID-19. Each CDR3 is given with its conserved first and last residue. Fields, in order: J gene, V gene, D gene, CDR3 protein. The D gene is left open where the match is weak.

>TRBJ1-2|TRBV6-5|.
CASSYSNRVTYGYTF
>TRBJ2-7|TRBV4-2|.
CASSPNTGTPGSYEQYF
>TRBJ1-1|TRBV3-1/TRBV3-2|.
CASSPRPGVNTEAFF
>TRBJ2-2|TRBV19|TRBD2
CASNLAGVIGELFF
>TRBJ1-2|TRBV5-1|.
CASSLGSDSNYGYTF
>TRBJ1-6|TRBV25-1|TRBD1
CASSRTGRSPLHF
>TRBJ2-7|TRBV18|TRBD2
CASSPSYGLAAYEQYF
>TRBJ2-7|TRBV5-1|.
CASSGSKDLSSSGIHEQYF
>TRBJ2-7|TRBV30|TRBD2
CAWSLSGIIYEQYF
>TRBJ2-3|TRBV24-1|TRBD1
CATSDPRTGSATDTQYF
>TRBJ2-1|TRBV14|TRBD1
CASSQRGQANEQFF
>TRBJ1-1|TRBV3-1/TRBV3-2|TRBD1
CASSRETGTGARAFF
>TRBJ2-2|TRBV7-9|.
CASIKNRNTGELFF
>TRBJ2-1|TRBV7-2|TRBD2
CASSLWLAGNNNEQFF
>TRBJ2-3|TRBV25-1|TRBD1
CASKWDSTQYF
>TRBJ1-2|TRBV2|TRBD1
CASSEPRTGQGAIPNYGYTF
>TRBJ2-3|TRBV28|TRBD1
CASSWDRGTQYF
>TRBJ2-6|TRBV23-1|.
CASEGKNSSGANVLTF
>TRBJ2-1|TRBV7-8|TRBD1
CASSFRQGLSNEQFF
>TRBJ2-5|TRBV7-9|TRBD2
CASSSRGGKGETQYF
>TRBJ2-3|TRBV7-8|TRBD2
CASIGGPGGSDTQYF
>TRBJ1-1|TRBV18|TRBD1
CASSPGQGAFGGEAFF
>TRBJ2-3|TRBV5-4|TRBD2
CASSTGTSENTQYF
>TRBJ2-3|TRBV13|TRBD1
CASSFGTGDATGDF
>TRBJ2-2|TRBV5-4|.
CASSLPRGGAAGELFF